The TCR beta chain under discussion was sequenced for a study of shared clonotypes between healthy human individuals. Generated by immunoSEQ multiplex PCR, the TCRdb table keeps only in-frame clones and is missing some. This sample has some 1.5 million clones, with around 95% found just once. CD4+ cells yielded CD45RA+ naive and CD45RA-negative memory subsets. Germline lookup yields CDR1 LNHNV and CDR2 YYDKDF (reference sequence). The CDR3 length is 15 residues. Trimming left V 1 base short and J 10 bases short, with 17 bases between. The origin of this receptor is a man aged 30 to 39 in good health. The sequenced sample was naive CD4+ T cells sorted from blood. Regarding subset: CD45RA+ positively selected. The gene calls are TRBV15 and TRBJ2-1; maybe TRBD2 (6 bases). The CDR3 nucleotides are TGTGCCACCAGCAGAGTTGGCGGGACGACCTTGGAGCAGTTCTTC. It specifies CATSRVGGTTLEQFF.